This T cell receptor beta chain was captured by sequencing in a study of T cell changes during pregnancy in multiple sclerosis. The junction had 0 bases not matched to a gene; V was cut back by 1 base and J by 6 bases. The CDR3 length is 14 residues. Germline values: CDR1 MGHRA, CDR2 YSYEKL. Measured with immunoSEQ multiplex PCR; TCRdb has only the in-frame clones, and not every one. The data contain tens of thousands of clones, 90% to 95% of them singletons. This specimen was CD8+ T cells from peripheral blood mononuclear cells, taken in the second trimester of pregnancy. V usage is TRBV4-1 and J usage is TRBJ1-4; TRBD1 aligns across 9 bases. The source of this sequence is a female donor with multiple sclerosis, enrolled in a pregnancy study. The CDR3 reads CASSQGTGDEKLFF. The DNA for the CDR3 is TGCGCCAGCAGCCAAGGGACAGGGGATGAAAAACTGTTTTTT.